This T cell receptor (beta chain) was obtained from a study of blood T cells in healthy people across ages. On the study more broadly: About one barcoded TCR beta cDNA was captured per two T cells.

Overall study results and limits: Comparison with aged donors showed that long-lived donors had more naive CD4+ cells and higher diversity.

In regard to this clonotype: Its antigen remains unknown.

Sample-barcoded 5' priming and a J-beta primer mix drove a second PCR of 7 to 11 cycles. A template-switch adaptor containing 12 random nucleotides labeled each cDNA molecule. TCRdb fed the 5' RACE reads into MiXCR, producing one record per CDR3 protein. The table has hundreds of thousands of distinct CDR3 sequences, approximately 30% seen once. The CDR3 loop spans 13 amino acids. Germline loops: CDR1 MNHEY, CDR2 SMNVEV (reference sequence). V lost 6 bases to trimming and J lost 2 bases, with 7 bases between them. The chain joins TRBV27 to TRBJ2-2; D gene unclear. This TCR came from a woman of 80 years or more in good health. Sequences were obtained from blood. The CDR3 loop reads CASRRPNTGELFF. In DNA form, the CDR3 reads TGTGCCAGCAGGCGGCCAAACACCGGGGAGCTGTTTTTT.